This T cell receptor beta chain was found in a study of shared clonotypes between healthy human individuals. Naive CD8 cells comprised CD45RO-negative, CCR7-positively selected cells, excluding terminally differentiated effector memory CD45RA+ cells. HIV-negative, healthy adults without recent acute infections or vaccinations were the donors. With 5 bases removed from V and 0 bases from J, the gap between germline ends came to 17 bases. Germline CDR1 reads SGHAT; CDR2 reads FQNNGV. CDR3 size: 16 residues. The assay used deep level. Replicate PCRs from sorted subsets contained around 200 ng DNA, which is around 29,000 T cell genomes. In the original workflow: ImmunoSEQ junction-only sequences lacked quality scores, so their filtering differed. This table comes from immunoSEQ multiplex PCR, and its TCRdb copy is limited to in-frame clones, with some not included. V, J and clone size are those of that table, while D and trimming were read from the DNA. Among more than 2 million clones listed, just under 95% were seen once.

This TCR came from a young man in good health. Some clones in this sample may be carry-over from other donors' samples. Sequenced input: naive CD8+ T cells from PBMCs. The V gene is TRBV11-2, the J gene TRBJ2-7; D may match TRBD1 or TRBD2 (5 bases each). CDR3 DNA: TGTGCCAGCAGCCCCCGGGACGGGCTAAGCTCCTACGAGCAGTACTTC. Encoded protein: CASSPRDGLSSYEQYF.